Listed below are T cell receptor beta chains from one sample, sequenced in a study of cytomegalovirus exposure and HLA in healthy donors. The data were produced by immunoSEQ multiplex PCR, yet TCRdb's version contains in-frame clones alone and is incomplete. Found here are 90,000 to 120,000 clones, over 75% of them singletons; the top ten hold around 2%. Sequenced material: PBMCs. These TCRs come from a man aged 30-40 years in good health and CMV-seronegative. CDR3s include the opening cysteine and the closing phenylalanine or tryptophan. D genes are given only for firm matches. Clone size appears in some rows only: once, few, many, or a class for an expanded clone.

>TRBD1|TRBV18|TRBJ2-7|NA
CASSPATGGVYEQYF
TGTGCCAGCTCACCGGCGACAGGGGGCGTCTACGAGCAGTACTTC
>TRBD2|TRBV6-5|TRBJ2-4|NA
CASSNLGLAPNIQYF
TGTGCCAGCAGTAACCTAGGACTAGCCCCAAACATTCAGTACTTC
>NA|TRBV28|TRBJ1-3|NA
CASSYTRNTIYF
TGTGCCAGCAGTTACACGAGGAACACCATATATTTT
>NA|TRBV11-1|TRBJ2-1|NA
CASSLAGEAYNEQFF
TGTGCCAGCAGCTTAGCTGGGGAGGCCTACAATGAGCAGTTCTTC
>TRBD2|TRBV11-2|TRBJ2-5|NA
CASSASSGEGETQYF
TGTGCCAGCAGCGCGTCTAGCGGAGAGGGGGAGACCCAGTACTTC
>NA|TRBV6-1|TRBJ1-1|few
CASSEALGQYTEAFF
TGTGCCAGCAGTGAAGCGTTGGGACAATACACTGAAGCTTTCTTT
>NA|TRBV28|TRBJ2-7|NA
CASSSPRPEDTYEQYF
TGTGCCAGCAGTTCCCCAAGGCCCGAGGATACCTACGAGCAGTACTTC
>TRBD1|TRBV25-1|TRBJ2-5|NA
CASSWDRTYQETQYF
TGTGCCAGCAGCTGGGACAGAACGTACCAAGAGACCCAGTACTTC
>NA|TRBV4-1|TRBJ1-5|NA
CASSQDRSSNQPQHF
TGCGCCAGCAGCCAAGATAGGAGTAGCAATCAGCCCCAGCATTTT
>NA|TRBV14|TRBJ2-2|NA
CASSQERAYTGELFF
TGTGCCAGCAGCCAAGAGCGGGCCTACACCGGGGAGCTGTTTTTT
>NA|TRBV29-1|TRBJ2-7|NA
CSVVTGALYEQYF
TGCAGCGTTGTGACAGGCGCCCTTTACGAGCAGTACTTC
>NA|TRBV4-1|TRBJ1-1|few
CASSQDRTYTEAFF
TGCGCCAGCAGCCAAGACAGGACTTACACTGAAGCTTTCTTT
>NA|TRBV5-1|TRBJ1-1|NA
CASSPLGPTKATEAFF
TGCGCCAGCAGCCCGCTGGGCCCTACGAAGGCCACTGAAGCTTTCTTT
>TRBD2|TRBV7-3|TRBJ2-1|NA
CASSSTGLNYNEQFF
TGTGCCAGCAGCTCTACGGGACTAAATTACAATGAGCAGTTCTTC
>NA|TRBV10-3|TRBJ1-3|once
CAISESGGATGNTIYF
TGTGCCATCAGTGAGTCCGGGGGGGCCACTGGAAACACCATATATTTT
>NA|TRBV27|TRBJ1-1|NA
CASSNMNTEAFF
TGTGCCAGCAGTAATATGAACACTGAAGCTTTCTTT
>NA|TRBV19|TRBJ1-5|few
CATGVGVDQPQHF
TGTGCTACGGGGGTGGGAGTGGATCAGCCCCAGCATTTT
>NA|TRBV7-8|TRBJ1-5|NA
CASSLGDKDQPQHF
TGTGCCAGCTCCTTAGGGGACAAAGATCAGCCCCAGCATTTT
>TRBD1|TRBV6-6|TRBJ2-3|NA
CASSSTGGGTDTQYF
TGTGCCAGCAGCTCGACAGGGGGTGGGACAGATACGCAGTATTTT
>NA|TRBV11-2|TRBJ1-1|few
CASSLVRDKGEAFF
TGTGCCAGCAGCTTAGTGCGGGATAAAGGCGAAGCTTTCTTT
>TRBD1|TRBV4-1|TRBJ1-1|NA
CASSQARQGVGAFF
TGCGCCAGCAGCCAAGCGAGACAGGGGGTCGGAGCTTTCTTT
>TRBD2|TRBV6-5|TRBJ2-1|NA
CASRETSASYNEQFF
TGTGCCAGCAGAGAGACTAGCGCCTCCTACAATGAGCAGTTCTTC
>TRBD1|TRBV29-1|TRBJ2-5|NA
CSGETGPRWTQYF
TGCAGCGGAGAGACAGGGCCGAGGTGGACCCAGTACTTC